This entry lists 20 T cell receptor beta chains sequenced from one sample in a study of blood T cell repertoires in COVID-19. Libraries were prepared by immunoSEQ multiplex PCR; TCRdb keeps only in-frame clonotypes and omits some of them. The sample shows about 210,000 clones, roughly 85% of them seen only once. Material for sequencing was peripheral blood. The receptor set was obtained from an older woman with COVID-19, enrolled during active disease.

This clone was detected a few times. The chain recombines TRBV6-6 with TRBJ1-6; D remains unclear. The V end lost 0 bases, the J end lost 10 bases, and 4 bases lay between the germline ends. The CDR3 spans 12 residues. The V gene's germline CDR1 is MNHNY and CDR2 SVGAGI (reference sequence). The CDR3 is CASSYSSSPLHF. The CDR3 DNA reads TGTGCCAGCAGTTACTCGAGCTCACCCCTCCACTTT.

V and J are TRBV5-4 and TRBJ2-3; TRBD2 agrees at 8 bases. Germline V lookup: CDR1 SGHNT, CDR2 YYREEE (reference sequence). V was clipped by 2 bases and J by 0 bases; unmatched bases: 5. This CDR3 region has 16 residues. The CDR3 coding sequence is TGTGCCAGCAGCTTCGGGGCGGGGGGAAGCACAGATACGCAGTATTTT. Protein sequence: CASSFGAGGSTDTQYF.

This clone was recorded once. The J gene is TRBJ1-1, the V gene TRBV14; D not resolved. The CDR3 totals 13 residues. Trimming stripped 0 bases from V and 2 bases from J, with 4 bases between. CDR1 is SGHDN and CDR2 is FVKESK in the germline V gene. The CDR3 is CASSQEQNTEAFF. The CDR3 DNA follows: TGTGCCAGCAGCCAAGAACAAAACACTGAAGCTTTCTTT. The full variable domain, with the rest looked up from reference TRBV14 and TRBJ1-1, is EAGVTQFPSHSVIEKGQTVTLRCDPISGHDNLYWYRRVMGKEIKFLLHFVKESKQDESGMPNNRFLAERTGGTYSTLKVQPAELEDSGVYFCASSQEQNTEAFFGQGTRLTVV.

CDR3 nucleotides: TGTGCCAGCAGTTATCGGAGCTTCTATGGCTACACCTTC. Translation gives CASSYRSFYGYTF. V gene TRBV6-2 or TRBV6-3 combines with J gene TRBJ1-2; D uncertain. V was cut by 3 bases and J by 4 bases, with 9 bases left in between. The CDR3 contains 13 residues. Germline V gene sequence: CDR1 MNHEY, CDR2 SVGEGT.

This chain joins TRBV5-6 and TRBJ1-2; tentative D call: TRBD1 (6 bases). V was trimmed by 2 bases and J by 8 bases, leaving 16 bases between them. The CDR3 is made up of 14 amino acids. CDR1 SGHDT and CDR2 YYEEEE come from the germline V gene. DNA of the CDR3: TGTGCCAGCAGCTTCCAGAGGGACACCTGGGGCTACACCTTC. Amino acid sequence: CASSFQRDTWGYTF.

CDR3 DNA sequence: TGTGCCAGCAGCTTACGACAGGGCCTCTATGGCTACACCTTC. Protein product: CASSLRQGLYGYTF. The chain carries TRBV5-6 and TRBJ1-2; 7 bases are shared with TRBD1. The CDR3 covers 14 residues. The J segment lost 4 bases and the V segment lost 2 bases, leaving 5 bases of the junction unmatched. The germline V gene has CDR1 SGHDT and CDR2 YYEEEE. Together with reference TRBV5-6 and TRBJ1-2, the CDR3 gives the full variable domain: DAGVTQSPTHLIKTRGQQVTLRCSPKSGHDTVSWYQQALGQGPQFIFQYYEEEERQRGNFPDRFSGHQFPNYSSELNVNALLLGDSALYLCASSLRQGLYGYTFGSGTRLTVV.

This CDR3 is CASSLSGYSYNEQFF. CDR3 DNA sequence: TGTGCCAGCAGTCTAAGCGGGTACTCCTACAATGAGCAGTTCTTC. The gene calls are TRBV27 and TRBJ2-1; perhaps TRBD2 as D (6 bases). CDR1 is MNHEY and CDR2 is SMNVEV in the germline V gene (reference sequence). V lost 5 bases to trimming and J lost 0 bases, with 11 bases between them. The CDR3 sequence is 15 residues long.

This clone was recorded a few times. CDR3 sequence (DNA): TGTGCCAGCAGTTCCCAGTATGGGGACAGGGCTGCGAACACTGAAGCTTTCTTT. As protein: CASSSQYGDRAANTEAFF. The J gene is TRBJ1-1, the V gene TRBV27; 9 bases agree with TRBD1. The J segment lost 1 base and the V segment lost 4 bases, leaving 13 bases of the junction unmatched. The CDR3 is 18 residues long. Germline CDR1 and CDR2: MNHEY and SMNVEV (reference sequence).

The count of this clone is one. DNA of the CDR3: TGTGCCAGCAGCTTGGGAGCCCACGGTGGCTACACCTTC. Its translation is CASSLGAHGGYTF. The chain recombines TRBV5-6 with TRBJ1-2; no clear D. CDR1 and CDR2 (germline): SGHDT, YYEEEE. The CDR3 is 13 residues long. Trimming removed 0 bases from V and 7 bases from J, with 10 bases in between.

This rearrangement joins TRBV18 to TRBJ2-5; a weak D match, TRBD1 (5 bases). The CDR3 consists of 14 residues. The germline V and J ends were trimmed by 6 bases and 0 bases, with 11 bases remaining between them. Germline CDR1 and CDR2: KGHSH and LQKENI. Written as DNA, the CDR3 is TGTGCCAGCTCGCCGGTGGACAACCAAGAGACCCAGTACTTC. It is translated as CASSPVDNQETQYF.

The chain recombines TRBV25-1 with TRBJ2-1, with 9 positions matching TRBD2. Germline V lookup: CDR1 MGHDK, CDR2 SYGVNS. J gave up 7 bases and V 4 bases, and 8 bases lay outside the gene matches. The CDR3 runs 15 residues. This CDR3 reads CASSGWGLAINEQFF. The CDR3 region has the DNA TGTGCCAGCAGTGGGTGGGGACTAGCTATAAATGAGCAGTTCTTC. Drawing the rest from reference TRBV25-1 and TRBJ2-1, the complete variable domain is EADIYQTPRYLVIGTGKKITLECSQTMGHDKMYWYQQDPGMELHLIHYSYGVNSTEKGDLSSESTVSRIRTEHFPLTLESARPSHTSQYLCASSGWGLAINEQFFGPGTRLTVL.

The V call is TRBV10-3, the J call TRBJ2-3; D call uncertain. Germline V gene lookup returns CDR1 ENHRY and CDR2 SYGVKD. V lost 3 bases to trimming and J lost 0 bases, with 10 bases between them. The CDR3 has 15 residues. The CDR3 DNA follows: TGTGCCATCAGTGAACAGATTTCTAGCACAGATACGCAGTATTTT. Translating it yields CAISEQISSTDTQYF.

The chain has TRBV30 and TRBJ2-2, with 12 positions matching TRBD2. Germline V gene lookup returns CDR1 GTSNPN and CDR2 SVGIG (reference sequence). The CDR3 is 15 residues long. V trimming: 5 bases; J trimming: 4 bases; junction bases outside the gene matches: 5. The DNA of the CDR3 is TGTGCCTGGGAGACTAGCGGGAGAGGCACCGGGGAGCTGTTTTTT. Translated, it gives CAWETSGRGTGELFF.

V and J are TRBV3-1 (or the pseudogene TRBV3-2) and TRBJ1-6; possibly TRBD1 for D (5 bases). The CDR3 is 15 amino acids. Germline-derived CDR1 and CDR2 are LGHDT and YNNKEL (reference sequence). Trimming pared 6 bases from V and 7 bases from J, leaving 16 bases between. This CDR3 is CASSPKSGNNSPLHF. For the CDR3, the DNA is TGTGCCAGCAGTCCCAAGTCAGGGAACAATTCACCCCTCCACTTT.

This chain uses TRBV9 with TRBJ2-2; 8 positions agree with TRBD2. CDR3 length: 15 residues. CDR1 is SGDLS and CDR2 is YYNGEE in the germline V gene. After removal of 0 bases from V and 4 bases from J, the junction contained 2 bases not matched to a gene. The DNA of the CDR3 is TGTGCCAGCAGCGTAGGACTAGCGAGCACCGGGGAGCTGTTTTTT. This encodes CASSVGLASTGELFF.

V and J are TRBV19 and TRBJ1-2; 8 nucleotides align to TRBD1. CDR3 length: 15 residues. The trim removed 4 bases at V and 4 bases at J, leaving 8 bases unmatched. The V gene's germline CDR1 is LNHDA and CDR2 SQIVND (reference sequence). Here the CDR3 DNA reads TGTGCCAGTAGTACCCCCGACAGGGGTGGCTATGGCTACACCTTC. Amino acid sequence: CASSTPDRGGYGYTF.

A single count supports this clone. The chain links TRBV4-1 to TRBJ2-1, with 9 bases identical to TRBD2. Germline lookup yields CDR1 MGHRA and CDR2 YSYEKL. Trimming cost V 5 bases and J 0 bases; bases outside gene matches: 8. The CDR3 consists of 17 residues. Here the CDR3 reads CASSTSGGSLSYNEQFF. The DNA of the CDR3 is TGCGCCAGCAGCACCAGCGGGGGGAGCCTCTCCTACAATGAGCAGTTCTTC.

A few counts support this clone. CDR3 DNA: TGTGCCAGCAGCCTAGTTAGACTGACTAATGAAAAACTGTTTTTT. It encodes CASSLVRLTNEKLFF. The gene calls are TRBV3-1 (or the pseudogene TRBV3-2) and TRBJ1-4; D is unclear. The CDR3 is 15 residues long. Germline-derived CDR1 and CDR2 are LGHDT and YNNKEL (reference sequence). V was shortened by 4 bases and J by 2 bases, with 11 bases between the two germline ends.

V usage is TRBV11-2 and J usage is TRBJ1-1; a weak D match, TRBD1 (5 bases). The ends were cut back, 5 bases at V and 4 bases at J, with 17 bases in the middle. The CDR3 covers 15 residues. CDR1 SGHAT and CDR2 FQNNGV come from the germline V gene. DNA of the CDR3: TGTGCCAGCAGCCCTATTGGGGGGTTGGGCACTGAAGCTTTCTTT. Its translation is CASSPIGGLGTEAFF.

V gene TRBV7-9 combines with J gene TRBJ2-7; 9 bases agree with TRBD2. This CDR3 is 17 amino acids long. Germline V gives CDR1 SEHNR, CDR2 FQNEAQ (reference sequence). V was clipped by 2 bases and J by 2 bases; unmatched bases: 10. DNA for the CDR3: TGTGCCAGCAGCTTAAATTCGGCTAGCGGGGCTCCCTACGAGCAGTACTTC. Its protein is CASSLNSASGAPYEQYF.